This entry lists 18 T cell receptor beta chains sequenced from one sample in a study of a mutant IDH1 vaccine in newly diagnosed glioma. Time point meaning: baseline, week 1 (first vaccination visit). Regarding treatment: pre-vaccination baseline after standard-of-care therapy. The repertoire was sequenced with immunoSEQ multiplex PCR; TCRdb's copy has only in-frame clones and lacks some. The repertoire includes about 54,000 clones, about four fifths of them detected once, and approximately 19% sits in the top ten. The input for sequencing was PBMCs, taken from a glioma patient treated with radiotherapy, temozolomide or both. Receptor source: a man between 18 and 29 years old with glioma.

V is TRBV29-1 and J is TRBJ1-3; D gene unclear. The CDR3 is made up of 12 amino acids. V was shortened by 3 bases and J by 4 bases, with 7 bases between the two germline ends. Germline V gene data show CDR1 as SQVTM and CDR2 as ANQGSEA. The chain's CDR3 is CSVEQSGNTIYF. The CDR3 DNA reads TGCAGCGTTGAGCAGTCGGGAAACACCATATATTTT.

A few counts support this clone. J is TRBJ1-1 and V is TRBV29-1; D gene ambiguous. There are 12 residues in the CDR3. Trimming removed 5 bases at V and 1 base at J, with 8 bases between. Per germline, CDR1 SQVTM and CDR2 ANQGSEA. This CDR3 is CSVRRSNTEAFF. The CDR3 DNA sequence: TGCAGCGTTCGCAGATCGAACACTGAAGCTTTCTTT.

This clone was picked up a small number of times. V and J are TRBV7-9 and TRBJ1-6, with unresolved D. This CDR3 has 12 residues. V lost 5 bases to trimming and J lost 12 bases, with 11 bases between them. Germline values: CDR1 SEHNR, CDR2 FQNEAQ (reference sequence). The CDR3 is CASSPNLGPLHF. As DNA, the CDR3 is TGTGCCAGCAGCCCTAACTTGGGACCCCTCCACTTT.

The rearrangement joins TRBV5-1 to TRBJ2-7; tentative D call: TRBD1 (5 bases). Germline lookup yields CDR1 SGHRS and CDR2 YFSETQ. The V and J ends lost 4 bases and 0 bases respectively, with 8 bases between them. The CDR3 has 13 amino acids. The chain's CDR3 is CASSLTASYEQYF. The CDR3, as DNA: TGCGCCAGCAGCCTGACAGCCTCCTACGAGCAGTACTTC.

The rearrangement uses TRBV7-2 and TRBJ1-2; D might be TRBD1 (5 bases). Per the germline V gene, CDR1 is SGHTA and CDR2 is FQGNSA. V lost 4 bases to trimming and J lost 3 bases, with 12 bases between them. The length of the CDR3 is 14 residues. This CDR3 reads CASSWGDSDYGYTF. The CDR3 coding sequence is TGTGCCAGCAGCTGGGGGGACTCGGACTATGGCTACACCTTC.

The V and J genes are TRBV12-5 and TRBJ2-2, with 8 bases lining up with TRBD2. Germline CDR1 is LGHNT and CDR2 is FRNRAP. V shed 5 bases and J 4 bases; nucleotides not matched to a gene: 6. The CDR3 consists of 15 residues. Written as DNA, the CDR3 is TGTGCTAGTGGTGGACTAGCTAGAGGCACCGGGGAGCTGTTTTTT. This sequence encodes CASGGLARGTGELFF. Based on the CDR3 plus reference TRBV12-5 and TRBJ2-2, the full variable domain is DARVTQTPRHKVTEMGQEVTMRCQPILGHNTVFWYRQTMMQGLELLAYFRNRAPLDDSGMPKDRFSAEMPDATLATLKIQPSEPRDSAVYFCASGGLARGTGELFFGEGSRLTVL.

The chain combines TRBV5-6 with TRBJ2-7, with TRBD2 identical over 7 bases. The V segment lost 3 bases and the J segment 1 base; nucleotides outside the gene matches: 7. This CDR3 is built from 15 residues. Looked up from germline, CDR1 is SGHDT and CDR2 is YYEEEE. The DNA of the CDR3 is TGTGCCAGCAGCTGGGGCTGGGGGGGATCCTACGAGCAGTACTTC. Protein sequence: CASSWGWGGSYEQYF. Looking up the rest from reference TRBV5-6 and TRBJ2-7 gives the full variable domain: DAGVTQSPTHLIKTRGQQVTLRCSPKSGHDTVSWYQQALGQGPQFIFQYYEEEERQRGNFPDRFSGHQFPNYSSELNVNALLLGDSALYLCASSWGWGGSYEQYFGPGTRLTVT.

The chain employs TRBV5-1 and TRBJ2-3, with 10 bases fitting TRBD1. The CDR3 has 16 residues. The J segment lost 1 base and the V segment lost 4 bases, leaving 6 bases of the junction unmatched. From germline, CDR1 is SGHRS and CDR2 YFSETQ. The CDR3: CASSPTGTGGTDTQYF. CDR3 nucleotide sequence: TGCGCCAGCAGCCCTACCGGGACAGGGGGCACAGATACGCAGTATTTT.

The rearrangement joins TRBV19 to TRBJ1-1; TRBD1 is a possible D gene (5 bases). This CDR3 comprises 14 residues. CDR1 is LNHDA and CDR2 is SQIVND in the germline V gene (reference sequence). Trimming left V 2 bases short and J 1 base short, with 8 bases between. For the CDR3, the DNA is TGTGCCAGTAGTATATGGGGCCAGAACACTGAAGCTTTCTTT. This encodes CASSIWGQNTEAFF. The whole variable domain, remainder taken from reference TRBV19 and TRBJ1-1, is DGGITQSPKYLFRKEGQNVTLSCEQNLNHDAMYWYRQDPGQGLRLIYYSQIVNDFQKGDIAEGYSVSREKKESFPLTVTSAQKNPTAFYLCASSIWGQNTEAFFGQGTRLTVV.

In its sample, this clone was seen once. The V and J genes are TRBV4-2 and TRBJ1-1; D gene unclear. V shed 0 bases and J shed 3 bases, with 11 bases lying between them. CDR1 and CDR2 (germline): LGHNA, YNFKEQ. This CDR3 is 15 amino acids long. This CDR3 reads CASSQDPRRDTEAFF. CDR3 nucleotides: TGTGCCAGCAGCCAAGATCCCAGGAGGGACACTGAAGCTTTCTTT.

This clone was recorded only once. The V gene is TRBV4-3, the J gene TRBJ2-7; D may be TRBD2 (6 bases). Looked up from germline, CDR1 is LGHNA and CDR2 is YSLEER. Trimming stripped 4 bases from V and 4 bases from J, with 11 bases between. The CDR3 length is 13 residues. The chain's CDR3 is CASSPLGGYEQYF. CDR3 bases: TGCGCCAGCAGCCCCCTCGGGGGATACGAGCAGTACTTC.

The CDR3 reads CASTWGNTEAFF. Here the CDR3 DNA reads TGTGCCAGCACCTGGGGGAACACTGAAGCTTTCTTT. The chain uses TRBV5-6 and TRBJ1-1, with unresolved D. The CDR3 has 12 residues. V was pared by 6 bases and J by 1 base, with 7 bases between. Germline V gene data show CDR1 as SGHDT and CDR2 as YYEEEE. The full variable domain, its missing parts supplied by reference TRBV5-6 and TRBJ1-1, is DAGVTQSPTHLIKTRGQQVTLRCSPKSGHDTVSWYQQALGQGPQFIFQYYEEEERQRGNFPDRFSGHQFPNYSSELNVNALLLGDSALYLCASTWGNTEAFFGQGTRLTVV.

This chain uses TRBV5-5 with TRBJ1-1; a possible D gene is TRBD1 (5 bases). CDR1 and CDR2 from the germline V gene are SGHKS and YYEKEE (reference sequence). The CDR3 contains 13 residues. With 1 base removed from V and 8 bases from J, the gap between germline ends came to 12 bases. The CDR3 sequence is CASSLKGAPEAFF. The DNA of the CDR3 is TGTGCCAGCAGCTTGAAAGGGGCCCCGGAAGCTTTCTTT.

CDR3 in DNA: TGTGCCAGCACTCTCGTCTCCGGGGAACTCAACACTGAAGCTTTCTTT. It translates to CASTLVSGELNTEAFF. The chain combines TRBV2 with TRBJ1-1; no clear D gene. Trimming removed 7 bases at V and 2 bases at J, with 20 bases between. Germline CDR1 SNHLY, CDR2 FYNNEI. The CDR3 runs to 16 residues.

This chain uses TRBV7-2 with TRBJ2-5; TRBD2 matches 9 bases. The CDR3 is made up of 14 amino acids. Germline CDR1 and CDR2: SGHTA and FQGNSA. V trimming: 3 bases; J trimming: 6 bases; junction bases outside the gene matches: 5. The CDR3 region is CASSFGGGDKTQYF. Here the CDR3 DNA reads TGTGCCAGCAGCTTCGGCGGGGGGGACAAGACCCAGTACTTC. Using reference TRBV7-2 and TRBJ2-5 for the parts outside the CDR3, the full variable domain is GAGVSQSPSNKVTEKGKDVELRCDPISGHTALYWYRQSLGQGLEFLIYFQGNSAPDKSGLPSDRFSAERTGGSVSTLTIQRTQQEDSAVYLCASSFGGGDKTQYFGPGTRLLVL.

CDR3 loop: CASSREPGGTEAFF. Here the CDR3 DNA reads TGTGCCAGCAGCAGAGAGCCAGGGGGCACTGAAGCTTTCTTT. The V call is TRBV7-2, the J call TRBJ1-1; 7 positions agree with TRBD1. From germline, CDR1 is SGHTA and CDR2 FQGNSA. The CDR3 is 14 residues long. The V segment lost 5 bases and the J segment 4 bases; nucleotides outside the gene matches: 7.

This clone was observed a few times. The gene calls are TRBV7-9 and TRBJ1-1, with TRBD1 matching over 7 bases. The V segment lost 5 bases and the J segment 5 bases; nucleotides outside the gene matches: 8. This CDR3 has 14 residues. From germline, CDR1 is SEHNR and CDR2 FQNEAQ (reference sequence). CDR3 nucleotides: TGTGCCAGCAGCGGAACAGGGGCGGGAACTGAAGCTTTCTTT. Translated: CASSGTGAGTEAFF.

CDR3 nucleotides: TGTGCCAGCAGGGAAATCTCCCACATGAACACTGAAGCTTTCTTT. Translation: CASREISHMNTEAFF. This chain connects TRBV6-5 to TRBJ1-1; D gene unclear. The CDR3 is made up of 15 amino acids. V was pared by 6 bases and J by 0 bases, with 14 bases between. Germline V gives CDR1 MNHEY, CDR2 SVGAGI.